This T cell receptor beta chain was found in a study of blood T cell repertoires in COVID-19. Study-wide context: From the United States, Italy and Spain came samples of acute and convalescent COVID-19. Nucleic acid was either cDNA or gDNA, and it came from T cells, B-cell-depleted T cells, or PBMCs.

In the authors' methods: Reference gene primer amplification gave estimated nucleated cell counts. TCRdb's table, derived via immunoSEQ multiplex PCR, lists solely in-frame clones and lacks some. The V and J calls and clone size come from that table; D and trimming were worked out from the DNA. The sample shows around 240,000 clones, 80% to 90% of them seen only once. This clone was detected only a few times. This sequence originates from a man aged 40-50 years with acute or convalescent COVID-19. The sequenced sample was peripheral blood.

CDR3 DNA: TGTGCCAGCAGTGAAGAGGGGTACAATCAGCCCCAGCATTTT. It specifies CASSEEGYNQPQHF. The V and J genes are TRBV2 and TRBJ1-5; maybe TRBD1 (5 bases). Germline V gene sequence: CDR1 SNHLY, CDR2 FYNNEI. V lost 1 base and J lost 3, with 7 bases in between. The CDR3 runs to 14 residues.